This T cell receptor beta chain was documented in a study of cytomegalovirus exposure and HLA in healthy donors. As to this clone: Antigen: not known.

Primers included in the PCR were 60 Vbeta and 13 Jbeta primers. This table comes from immunoSEQ multiplex PCR, and its TCRdb copy is limited to in-frame clones, with some not included. The sample lists fewer than 85,000 clones; around 82% were seen once. J gave up 2 bases and V 3 bases, and 5 bases lay outside the gene matches. This CDR3 contains 14 residues. Germline V gene sequence: CDR1 SGHRS, CDR2 YFSETQ. The study's findings and limits: Later on, an analysis showed TCR association rates differing by HLA locus, with DRB1 the most and HLA-C the fewest. As a later analysis revealed, most CMV-associated TCR beta chains appeared HLA-restricted. Specificity of a few CMV-associated chains for CMV antigens was verified in vitro.

The source is a man aged 40-49 years in good health and CMV-seronegative. Specimen: PBMCs. The rearrangement links TRBV5-1 to TRBJ2-7; 7 bases fit TRBD1. The CDR3: CASSSGDRAYEQYF. The CDR3 bases are TGCGCCAGCAGCTCTGGGGACAGAGCCTACGAGCAGTACTTC.